Included here is one T cell receptor beta chain sequence, with context. This record comes from a study of Ad26.COV2.S vaccination and SARS-CoV-2 variants. This sample's treatment: roughly 20 received Ad26.COV2.S at low or high dose, single or two shots; 5 received placebo; per-sample allocation not given. Sampling took place 63 days after the first vaccine or placebo injection. SARS-CoV-2 spike from the Wuhan strain was encoded by the vaccine, an Ad26 vector. Trimming took 5 bases from V and 0 from J, leaving 13 bases between them. CDR1 SGHTA and CDR2 FQGNSA come from the germline V gene. The CDR3 extends over 15 amino acids. Clones were read by immunoSEQ multiplex PCR, and TCRdb kept only the in-frame ones, dropping some. Among just under 250,000 clones, around nine tenths were seen once, and the ten largest hold about 11%.

The clonotype originates from a person aged 18-65 years who received the Ad26.COV2.S COVID-19 vaccine or a placebo. The source was peripheral blood, collected in a trial of Ad26.COV2.S vaccine versus placebo. The chain employs TRBV7-2 and TRBJ1-1; D is possibly TRBD1 (6 bases). The CDR3 here is CASSPSDRLNTEAFF. CDR3 DNA: TGTGCCAGCAGCCCCTCGGACAGATTGAACACTGAAGCTTTCTTT.